Each of the 7 T cell receptor beta chains below was sequenced from the same sample in a study of blood T cell repertoires in COVID-19. Sequencing used immunoSEQ multiplex PCR; TCRdb keeps in-frame clones, though not all of them. The profile shows some 240,000 clones, roughly 88% of them singletons. Material for sequencing was peripheral blood. The source of these receptors is a woman in her 70s with COVID-19, enrolled during active disease.

The V and J genes are TRBV19 and TRBJ1-6, with D unresolved. Trimming cost V 6 bases and J 7 bases, with 10 bases left between them. This CDR3 has 13 residues. CDR1 is LNHDA and CDR2 is SQIVND in the germline V gene (reference sequence). The CDR3 DNA follows: TGTGCCAGTAGCCGACGGCGGAATTCACCCCTCCACTTT. This codes for CASSRRRNSPLHF.

The chain joins TRBV10-3 to TRBJ2-7, with 7 bases matching TRBD2. Looked up from germline, CDR1 is ENHRY and CDR2 is SYGVKD. The CDR3 totals 16 residues. J gave up 4 bases and V 0 bases, and 9 bases lay outside the gene matches. As DNA, the CDR3 is TGTGCCATCAGTGAGTCTACTAGCGTTACCGGTTACGAGCAGTACTTC. Amino acid sequence: CAISESTSVTGYEQYF.

The J gene is TRBJ1-3, the V gene TRBV28; possibly TRBD1 for D (5 bases). The CDR3 spans 15 residues. V dropped 6 bases and J dropped 1 base, with 13 bases sitting between them. Germline CDR1 reads MDHEN; CDR2 reads SYDVKM. The CDR3 reads CASSRRQGSGNTIYF. As DNA, the CDR3 is TGTGCCAGCAGCCGTCGCCAGGGTTCTGGAAACACCATATATTTT.

V and J are TRBV7-9 and TRBJ2-2, with TRBD1 identical over 7 bases. The CDR3 sequence is 15 residues long. Germline values: CDR1 SEHNR, CDR2 FQNEAQ (reference sequence). The trim removed 2 bases at V and 3 bases at J, leaving 3 bases unmatched. CDR3 in DNA: TGTGCCAGCAGCTTAACAGGGGATGACACCGGGGAGCTGTTTTTT. This translates into CASSLTGDDTGELFF.

V and J are TRBV7-6 and TRBJ2-5; 7 bases are shared with TRBD1. The CDR3 covers 14 residues. Germline V gives CDR1 SGHVS, CDR2 FNYEAQ. Losses at the gene ends were 5 bases for V and 1 base for J; bases not matched to a gene: 4. CDR3 loop: CASSAGTVQETQYF. The CDR3 DNA reads as TGTGCCAGCAGCGCTGGGACAGTCCAAGAGACCCAGTACTTC.

This clone was seen only once. This rearrangement joins TRBV7-2 to TRBJ2-7, with D possibly matching TRBD2 (5 bases). Trimming shortened V by 4 bases and J by 4 bases, and 14 bases separated the two germline ends. The germline V gene encodes CDR1 SGHTA and CDR2 FQGNSA. The CDR3 has 14 residues. The CDR3 region has the DNA TGTGCCAGCAGCTCAACAAATGGGGAGTACGAGCAGTACTTC. It codes for CASSSTNGEYEQYF. Using reference TRBV7-2 and TRBJ2-7 for the parts outside the CDR3, the full variable domain is GAGVSQSPSNKVTEKGKDVELRCDPISGHTALYWYRQSLGQGLEFLIYFQGNSAPDKSGLPSDRFSAERTGGSVSTLTIQRTQQEDSAVYLCASSSTNGEYEQYFGPGTRLTVT.

The chain joins TRBV11-2 to TRBJ2-1, with D possibly matching TRBD1 (5 bases). V shed 5 bases and J shed 7 bases, with 18 bases lying between them. The germline V gene encodes CDR1 SGHAT and CDR2 FQNNGV. The CDR3 covers 15 residues. As DNA, the CDR3 is TGTGCCAGCAGCCCTGGGCAGGGTCGGAGAAATGAGCAGTTCTTC. The encoded protein is CASSPGQGRRNEQFF. The complete variable domain, with remaining parts taken from reference TRBV11-2 and TRBJ2-1, reads EAGVAQSPRYKIIEKRQSVAFWCNPISGHATLYWYQQILGQGPKLLIQFQNNGVVDDSQLPKDRFSAERLKGVDSTLKIQPAKLEDSAVYLCASSPGQGRRNEQFFGPGTRLTVL.